These 22 T cell receptor beta chains were all obtained from the same sample, sequenced in a study of T-cell reconstitution after alpha-beta-depleted transplantation in children. Unique molecular identifiers were incorporated during preparation of the TCRbeta library. Using its own MiXCR run on the PCR reads, TCRdb lists one record per CDR3 protein. This table holds around 600,000 distinct CDR3 sequences, roughly 15% found once. This material consisted of PBMCs from the stem cell graft donor, taken from the stem cell graft. These receptors all stem from a human donor who donated a stem cell graft to a child with acute myeloid leukemia.

There are many counts of this clonotype. J is TRBJ2-3 and V is TRBV20-1, with D unclear. The CDR3 has 14 amino acids. Looked up from germline, CDR1 is DFQATT and CDR2 is SNEGSKA (reference sequence). The V end was cut by 3 bases, the J end by 0 bases, with 10 bases between. The CDR3 region has the DNA TGCAGTGCTAGTTCCGGCGGTAGCACAGATACGCAGTATTTT. This encodes CSASSGGSTDTQYF.

This clonotype was seen a handful of times. V and J are TRBV7-2 and TRBJ1-2, with 10 bases aligning to TRBD1. V was pared by 5 bases and J by 1 base, with 4 bases of the junction left unmatched. Germline V gene lookup returns CDR1 SGHTA and CDR2 FQGNSA. This CDR3 has 15 residues. CDR3 in DNA: TGTGCCAGCAGCCAGGACAGGGGGATTAACTATGGCTACACCTTC. Translated: CASSQDRGINYGYTF.

This clonotype came up many times. The V and J genes are TRBV10-3 and TRBJ2-5, with 8 bases that match TRBD2. The CDR3 consists of 16 residues. The J segment lost 1 base and the V segment lost 2 bases, leaving 6 bases of the junction unmatched. Germline-derived CDR1 and CDR2 are ENHRY and SYGVKD. The CDR3 sequence: CAISEGSGVSQETQYF. DNA for the CDR3: TGTGCCATCAGTGAGGGTAGCGGGGTCTCCCAAGAGACCCAGTACTTC.

This clonotype occurred a few times. The gene calls are TRBV7-8 and TRBJ2-1; 8 nucleotides line up with TRBD2. The germline V gene encodes CDR1 SGHVS and CDR2 FQNEAQ. There are 18 residues in the CDR3. Unmatched junction bases numbered 13, after V lost 1 base and J lost 5 bases. CDR3 loop: CASSLGMPGTSTHNEQFF. The CDR3, as DNA: TGTGCCAGCAGCTTAGGCATGCCCGGGACTAGTACTCACAATGAGCAGTTCTTC.

The chain combines TRBV10-3 with TRBJ2-7; no reliable D call. This CDR3 contains 13 residues. CDR1 is ENHRY, CDR2 SYGVKD, per germline. V was pared by 4 bases and J by 0 bases, with 7 bases between. As DNA, the CDR3 is TGTGCCATCAGTGCGGCCCCCTCCTACGAGCAGTACGTC. Amino acid sequence: CAISAAPSYEQYV.

Ten or more counts support this clonotype. The V gene is TRBV15, the J gene TRBJ2-3; 10 bases align to TRBD2. The germline V gene encodes CDR1 LNHNV and CDR2 YYDKDF (reference sequence). CDR3 length: 16 amino acids. V was clipped by 1 base and J by 3 bases; unmatched bases: 4. The CDR3 DNA reads TGTGCCACCAGCAGAGTGATAGCGGGGGGTACAGATACGCAGTATTTT. It specifies CATSRVIAGGTDTQYF.

The V call is TRBV18, the J call TRBJ2-1, with 9 bases that match TRBD1. The ends lost 2 bases at V and 9 bases at J; junction bases unmatched: 8. The CDR3 loop spans 15 amino acids. Germline V gene data show CDR1 as KGHSH and CDR2 as LQKENI. In DNA form, the CDR3 reads TGTGCCAGCTCACCAGGGACAGGGTCGAGGGGTGAGCAGTTCTTC. It specifies CASSPGTGSRGEQFF. Supplemented by reference TRBV18 and TRBJ2-1, the full variable domain reads NAGVMQNPRHLVRRRGQEARLRCSPMKGHSHVYWYRQLPEEGLKFMVYLQKENIIDESGMPKERFSAEFPKEGPSILRIQQVVRGDSAAYFCASSPGTGSRGEQFFGPGTRLTVL.

This clonotype was seen ten or more times. The chain couples TRBV20-1 to TRBJ2-7; D is perhaps TRBD1 or TRBD2 (5 bases each). V was clipped by 3 bases and J by 5 bases, with 11 bases between them. Germline CDR1 and CDR2: DFQATT and SNEGSKA (reference sequence). This CDR3 is built from 12 residues. The CDR3 spells CSASVREHEQYF. CDR3 nucleotide sequence: TGCAGTGCTAGTGTCAGGGAGCACGAGCAGTACTTC.

The rearrangement links TRBV5-1 to TRBJ2-5; D may be TRBD1 or TRBD2 (5 bases each). Per germline, CDR1 SGHRS and CDR2 YFSETQ. The V and J ends lost 4 bases and 5 bases respectively, with 15 bases between them. The CDR3 spans 14 residues. In DNA, the CDR3 is TGCGCCAGCAGCCACGGGACGGATTACGAGACCCAGTACTTC. Protein: CASSHGTDYETQYF.

This clonotype has a count of ten or more. The rearrangement joins TRBV30 to TRBJ2-7; 10 positions match TRBD2. CDR1 and CDR2 (germline): GTSNPN, SVGIG (reference sequence). With V trimmed by 3 bases and J by 3 bases, 8 bases remained unmatched. CDR3 size: 15 residues. The CDR3 is CAWRRRAGGHYEQYV. The CDR3 DNA follows: TGTGCCTGGAGGAGGAGAGCGGGGGGGCACTACGAGCAGTACGTC.

The chain employs TRBV24-1 and TRBJ2-3, with D uncertain. Trimming pared 9 bases from V and 4 bases from J, leaving 7 bases between. CDR3 length equals 11 residues. Germline-derived CDR1 and CDR2 are KGHDR and SFDVKD. In DNA form, the CDR3 reads TGTGCCACCCGCTCTTCAGATACGCAGTATTTT. Translated: CATRSSDTQYF.

In regard to this clonotype: This may come from a read error, since a much larger clone is one base off. The J gene is TRBJ2-7, the V gene TRBV29-1; D uncertain. Per germline, CDR1 SQVTM and CDR2 ANQGSEA. The length of the CDR3 is 12 residues. CDR3 amino acids: CGVGRSSYEQYF. The CDR3 nucleotides are TGCGGCGTTGGTCGGTCCTCCTACGAGCAGTACTTC.

This clonotype came up a few times. The chain employs TRBV5-1 and TRBJ2-6; D not resolved. V was shortened by 0 bases and J by 0 bases, with 7 bases between the two germline ends. Germline assignment: CDR1 SGHRS and CDR2 YFSETQ. The CDR3 is made up of 16 amino acids. The CDR3 bases are TGCGCCAGCAGCTTGGCCGCGTTCTCTGGGGCCAACGTCCTGACTTTC. Protein: CASSLAAFSGANVLTF. The full variable domain, its missing parts supplied by reference TRBV5-1 and TRBJ2-6, is KAGVTQTPRYLIKTRGQQVTLSCSPISGHRSVSWYQQTPGQGLQFLFEYFSETQRNKGNFPGRFSGRQFSNSRSEMNVSTLELGDSALYLCASSLAAFSGANVLTFGAGSRLTVL.

At least ten counts were recorded for this clonotype. The CDR3 spells CSAQDPFSYEQYF. DNA of the CDR3: TGCAGTGCCCAGGACCCCTTCTCCTACGAGCAGTACTTC. The rearrangement links TRBV20-1 to TRBJ2-7, with D uncertain. This CDR3 has 13 amino acids. The V end was cut by 6 bases, the J end by 0 bases, with 12 bases between. The germline V gene encodes CDR1 DFQATT and CDR2 SNEGSKA (reference sequence).

This clonotype was seen a handful of times. The V and J genes are TRBV12-3 or TRBV12-4 and TRBJ1-1; no definite D call. Trimming took off 1 base at V and 1 base at J, with 7 bases between the two ends. This CDR3 is 14 amino acids long. CDR3 residues: CASSLDPENTEAFF. In nucleotides, the CDR3 is TGTGCCAGCAGTTTAGATCCAGAGAACACTGAAGCTTTCTTT.

There are many counts of this clonotype. The V gene is TRBV28, the J gene TRBJ2-5, with D perhaps TRBD1 (6 bases). The CDR3 is 13 amino acids. Per the germline V gene, CDR1 is MDHEN and CDR2 is SYDVKM. V shed 6 bases and J shed 3 bases, with 11 bases lying between them. The CDR3 protein is CASSTDRKETQYF. CDR3 nucleotide sequence: TGTGCCAGCAGCACCGACAGGAAAGAGACCCAGTACTTC.

This chain links TRBV12-3 or TRBV12-4 with TRBJ2-6; no clear D. CDR3 size: 15 residues. V was clipped by 5 bases and J by 2 bases, with 10 bases between them. CDR3 in amino acids: CASSPDIAGANVLTF. The DNA for the CDR3 is TGTGCCAGCAGTCCTGACATTGCTGGGGCCAACGTCCTGACTTTC.

The sample holds many counts of this clonotype. The DNA of the CDR3 is TGTGCCACCAGCGTAGGGGGCGAATACACTGAAGCTTTCTTT. Its protein is CATSVGGEYTEAFF. This sequence joins TRBV15 and TRBJ1-1; 7 bases map to TRBD1. The CDR3 runs 14 residues. Germline assignment: CDR1 LNHNV and CDR2 YYDKDF (reference sequence). V gave up 5 bases and J gave up 3 bases; unmatched junction bases: 6.

J is TRBJ1-5 and V is TRBV2, with D maybe TRBD1 (5 bases). Germline V gene data show CDR1 as SNHLY and CDR2 as FYNNEI. V lost 4 bases and J lost 3, with 13 bases in between. The CDR3 extends over 15 amino acids. CDR3: CASSGAGTTNQPQHF. The CDR3 nucleotides are TGTGCCAGCAGTGGGGCAGGGACTACCAATCAGCCCCAGCATTTT. The full variable domain, rest sourced from reference TRBV2 and TRBJ1-5, is EPEVTQTPSHQVTQMGQEVILRCVPISNHLYFYWYRQILGQKVEFLVSFYNNEISEKSEIFDDQFSVERPDGSNFTLKIRSTKLEDSAMYFCASSGAGTTNQPQHFGDGTRLSIL.

There are many counts of this clonotype. The genes are TRBV20-1 and TRBJ2-5; 7 bases align to TRBD2. The junction had 8 bases not matched to a gene; V was cut back by 1 base and J by 3 bases. The germline V gene has CDR1 DFQATT and CDR2 SNEGSKA (reference sequence). The CDR3 has 15 amino acids. CDR3 amino acids: CSARGASGAEETQYF. For the CDR3, the DNA is TGCAGTGCTAGAGGGGCTAGCGGTGCCGAAGAGACCCAGTACTTC.

This clonotype was seen ten or more times. The J gene is TRBJ2-5, the V gene TRBV12-3 or TRBV12-4; 8 bases align to TRBD1. V trimming: 5 bases; J trimming: 6 bases; junction bases outside the gene matches: 8. There are 14 residues in the CDR3. The CDR3 loop reads CASSRQGNRQTQYF. The CDR3 nucleotides are TGTGCCAGCAGTCGACAGGGGAATAGGCAGACCCAGTACTTC.

V usage is TRBV6-5 and J usage is TRBJ1-1; D gene unclear. Trimming removed 7 bases at V and 0 bases at J, with 15 bases between. The CDR3 runs 15 residues. Germline CDR1 and CDR2: MNHEY and SVGAGI. The chain's CDR3 is CASILRQTLNTEAFF. The CDR3 DNA is TGTGCCAGCATTTTGAGGCAGACCTTGAACACTGAAGCTTTCTTT.